The 23 T cell receptor beta chains in this list originate from one sample, sequenced in a study of blood T cell repertoires in COVID-19. Repertoires were generated with immunoSEQ multiplex PCR, while TCRdb's copy carries only in-frame clones and drops some. The table has more than 110,000 clones, roughly 88% seen once; the top ten hold about 4.1%. The sequenced material came from PBMCs or T cells enriched from blood (not recorded which). Every receptor here comes from a man between 50 and 59 years old who had recovered from COVID-19.

The V call is TRBV18, the J call TRBJ2-5; tentatively, D is TRBD2 (6 bases). Trimming removed 3 bases at V and 1 base at J, with 15 bases between. The CDR3 totals 16 residues. Germline CDR1 reads KGHSH; CDR2 reads LQKENI. CDR3 nucleotides: TGTGCCAGCTCACCTAAAAGGGGAGGTCCCCAAGAGACCCAGTACTTC. Translating gives CASSPKRGGPQETQYF.

The chain has TRBV5-1 and TRBJ2-5; TRBD1 matches at 8 bases. Germline loops: CDR1 SGHRS, CDR2 YFSETQ. V lost 2 bases, J lost 5 bases, and 11 bases stayed unmatched. The CDR3 totals 16 residues. This chain's CDR3 is CASSFTGTGLPETQYF. In DNA, the CDR3 is TGCGCCAGCAGCTTCACCGGGACAGGACTTCCGGAGACCCAGTACTTC.

The rearrangement uses TRBV6-5 and TRBJ2-7; no clear D gene. Germline V gene data show CDR1 as MNHEY and CDR2 as SVGAGI. The CDR3 is 13 amino acids. The ends were cut back, 8 bases at V and 0 bases at J, with 11 bases in the middle. Here the CDR3 reads CASQSRSSYEQYV. CDR3 nucleotide sequence: TGTGCCAGCCAAAGTAGGAGCTCCTACGAGCAGTACGTC.

This clone was seen a handful of times. V is TRBV28 and J is TRBJ1-1, with D possibly TRBD1 on 5 matching bases. Trimming cost V 2 bases and J 11 bases, with 12 bases left between them. This CDR3 region has 12 residues. Germline V lookup: CDR1 MDHEN, CDR2 SYDVKM. The chain's CDR3 is CASSLTGAGAFF. The CDR3 DNA is TGTGCCAGCAGTTTAACAGGAGCCGGGGCTTTCTTT. The full variable domain, in which reference TRBV28 and TRBJ1-1 provide the parts outside the CDR3, is DVKVTQSSRYLVKRTGEKVFLECVQDMDHENMFWYRQDPGLGLRLIYFSYDVKMKEKGDIPEGYSVSREKKERFSLILESASTNQTSMYLCASSLTGAGAFFGQGTRLTVV.

This clone was detected only once. The chain is built from TRBV4-2 and TRBJ1-6; unclear D gene. In germline, CDR1 is LGHNA, CDR2 YNFKEQ. The ends were cut back, 0 bases at V and 7 bases at J, with 7 bases in the middle. This CDR3 contains 14 residues. CDR3 residues: CASSQDRQNSPLHF. CDR3 bases: TGTGCCAGCAGCCAAGATCGCCAGAATTCACCCCTCCACTTT.

The chain carries TRBV7-6 and TRBJ1-1, with 7 bases fitting TRBD1. The CDR3 extends over 13 amino acids. The germline CDR1 and CDR2 sequences are SGHVS and FNYEAQ. Losses at the gene ends were 5 bases for V and 3 bases for J; bases not matched to a gene: 3. The CDR3 here is CASSSDRDTEAFF. CDR3 bases: TGTGCCAGCAGCAGTGACAGGGACACTGAAGCTTTCTTT.

This chain links TRBV28 with TRBJ1-2; tentatively, D is TRBD1 (5 bases). The germline V gene encodes CDR1 MDHEN and CDR2 SYDVKM. The CDR3 consists of 16 residues. V was shortened by 1 base and J by 5 bases, with 17 bases between the two germline ends. Written as DNA, the CDR3 is TGTGCCAGCAGTTTATCAGCGGGGCCCGAGGAGTATGGCTACACCTTC. It specifies CASSLSAGPEEYGYTF.

This chain uses TRBV18 with TRBJ1-6, with 9 nucleotides matching TRBD1. The germline V gene has CDR1 KGHSH and CDR2 LQKENI. Unmatched junction bases numbered 6, after V lost 6 bases and J lost 3 bases. The CDR3 length is 16 residues. The CDR3 loop is CASSAQGAGYNSPLHF. DNA for the CDR3: TGTGCCAGCTCGGCACAGGGGGCTGGCTATAATTCACCCCTCCACTTT.

The chain couples TRBV7-3 to TRBJ2-2; D is possibly TRBD1 (6 bases). Trimming cost V 2 bases and J 0 bases, with 10 bases left between them. Germline CDR1 SGHTA, CDR2 FQGTGA. The CDR3 spans 16 residues. In DNA form, the CDR3 reads TGTGCCAGCAGCTTAGGGGGCACAGCGAACACCGGGGAGCTGTTTTTT. Its protein is CASSLGGTANTGELFF. Full variable domain (remainder filled in from reference TRBV7-3 and TRBJ2-2): GAGVSQTPSNKVTEKGKYVELRCDPISGHTALYWYRQSLGQGPEFLIYFQGTGAADDSGLPNDRFFAVRPEGSVSTLKIQRTERGDSAVYLCASSLGGTANTGELFFGEGSRLTVL.

J is TRBJ1-2 and V is TRBV3-1 (or the pseudogene TRBV3-2); 7 bases are a match to TRBD1. V lost 4 bases, J lost 3 bases, and 11 bases stayed unmatched. CDR1 is LGHDT and CDR2 is YNNKEL in the germline V gene (reference sequence). The CDR3 covers 16 residues. The CDR3 region has the DNA TGTGCCAGCAGCCGGGGGAGACAGGGAGCTTACTATGGCTACACCTTC. It translates to CASSRGRQGAYYGYTF.

The V call is TRBV9, the J call TRBJ2-3, with 7 bases identical to TRBD2. This CDR3 region has 14 residues. Trimming removed 3 bases from V and 1 base from J; junction bases left unmatched: 2. Per germline, CDR1 SGDLS and CDR2 YYNGEE. CDR3 region: CASSGLAGTDTQYF. The CDR3 DNA sequence: TGTGCCAGCAGCGGGCTAGCGGGCACAGATACGCAGTATTTT.

The V and J genes are TRBV6-6 and TRBJ2-2, with TRBD1 identical over 9 bases. This CDR3 is 16 amino acids long. J gave up 4 bases and V 10 bases, and 13 bases lay outside the gene matches. Germline V lookup: CDR1 MNHNY, CDR2 SVGAGI (reference sequence). The CDR3 DNA follows: TGTGCCACCCCTGGCCTGGGACAGGGATCCACCGGGGAGCTGTTTTTT. This translates into CATPGLGQGSTGELFF.

The rearrangement joins TRBV7-2 to TRBJ1-5, with 8 bases that match TRBD1. Germline CDR1 is SGHTA and CDR2 is FQGNSA. V was pared by 0 bases and J by 8 bases, with 3 bases of the junction left unmatched. The CDR3 has 14 residues. In DNA, the CDR3 is TGTGCCAGCAGCTTAGCGCAGGGGGCGAAGCCCCAGCATTTT. Amino acid sequence: CASSLAQGAKPQHF.

This chain links TRBV3-1 (or the pseudogene TRBV3-2) with TRBJ2-1; the D gene is possibly TRBD1 (6 bases). The CDR3 totals 15 residues. Germline V gene lookup returns CDR1 LGHDT and CDR2 YNNKEL (reference sequence). The V end lost 0 bases, the J end lost 6 bases, and 12 bases lay between the germline ends. CDR3: CASSQDPRTVNEQFF. The CDR3 DNA follows: TGTGCCAGCAGCCAAGACCCCAGGACAGTCAATGAGCAGTTCTTC.

The count of this clone is one. This sequence joins TRBV6-5 and TRBJ1-2, with TRBD1 identical over 9 bases. In germline, CDR1 is MNHEY, CDR2 SVGAGI. V gave up 0 bases and J gave up 8 bases; unmatched junction bases: 4. This CDR3 comprises 14 residues. The CDR3: CASSYSDRGGGYTF. CDR3 in DNA: TGTGCCAGCAGTTACTCGGACAGGGGAGGCGGCTACACCTTC.

This rearrangement joins TRBV19 to TRBJ1-5; the D gene is possibly TRBD1 (5 bases). CDR1 LNHDA and CDR2 SQIVND come from the germline V gene (reference sequence). Trimming took 3 bases from V and 7 from J, leaving 13 bases between them. The CDR3 runs 14 residues. CDR3 loop: CASSMDTGGQPQHF. The CDR3, as DNA: TGTGCCAGTAGTATGGATACGGGGGGGCAGCCCCAGCATTTT.

The rearrangement uses TRBV24-1 and TRBJ2-5; 9 nucleotides align to TRBD1. CDR1 is KGHDR, CDR2 SFDVKD, per germline. The CDR3 is made up of 15 amino acids. J gave up 5 bases and V 7 bases, and 10 bases lay outside the gene matches. DNA of the CDR3: TGTGCCACCAGCCACGGGACAGGGCATTTGGAGACCCAGTACTTC. Residues: CATSHGTGHLETQYF.

This clone was observed many times. The CDR3 is CASSLPGYNSPLHF. In DNA form, the CDR3 reads TGCGCCAGCAGCTTACCGGGGTATAATTCACCCCTCCACTTT. This chain connects TRBV5-1 to TRBJ1-6, with D uncertain. V dropped 2 bases and J dropped 4 bases, with 7 bases sitting between them. The length of the CDR3 is 14 residues. Germline V gene sequence: CDR1 SGHRS, CDR2 YFSETQ.

This chain joins TRBV4-3 and TRBJ2-7; the D gene is possibly TRBD2 (5 bases). V was trimmed by 0 bases and J by 3 bases, leaving 9 bases between them. Germline assignment: CDR1 LGHNA and CDR2 YSLEER. There are 14 residues in the CDR3. This CDR3 is CASSQERGIYEQYF. CDR3 in DNA: TGCGCCAGCAGCCAAGAGAGAGGGATCTACGAGCAGTACTTC.

The rearrangement links TRBV30 to TRBJ2-3; maybe TRBD1 (6 bases). V was pared by 5 bases and J by 2 bases, with 14 bases between. The length of the CDR3 is 14 residues. In germline, CDR1 is GTSNPN, CDR2 SVGIG (reference sequence). CDR3 sequence reads: CAWARGGPTDTQYF. In nucleotides, the CDR3 is TGTGCCTGGGCTAGAGGGGGACCCACAGATACGCAGTATTTT.

The chain couples TRBV2 to TRBJ2-3; D remains ambiguous. CDR1 is SNHLY and CDR2 is FYNNEI in the germline V gene. The CDR3 extends over 14 amino acids. Between the trimmed V and J ends, which lost 2 bases and 5 bases, there was a span of 11 bases. CDR3 protein: CASSEWSPLDTQYF. The DNA of the CDR3 is TGTGCCAGCAGTGAATGGTCTCCACTAGATACGCAGTATTTT.

The chain joins TRBV7-8 to TRBJ1-1; 8 positions match TRBD1. V lost 5 bases and J lost 5; bases outside the gene matches: 7. Germline CDR1 and CDR2: SGHVS and FQNEAQ. The CDR3 sequence is 14 residues long. The CDR3: CASSRGQGRTEAFF. The CDR3 DNA follows: TGTGCCAGCAGCCGAGGACAGGGAAGGACTGAAGCTTTCTTT.

The rearrangement uses TRBV12-3 or TRBV12-4 and TRBJ1-2; 9 bases line up with TRBD1. Trimming removed 5 bases from V and 7 bases from J; junction bases left unmatched: 2. This CDR3 spans 12 amino acids. CDR3 nucleotides: TGTGCCAGCAGTCGGGACAGGGCTGGCTACACCTTC. As protein: CASSRDRAGYTF.